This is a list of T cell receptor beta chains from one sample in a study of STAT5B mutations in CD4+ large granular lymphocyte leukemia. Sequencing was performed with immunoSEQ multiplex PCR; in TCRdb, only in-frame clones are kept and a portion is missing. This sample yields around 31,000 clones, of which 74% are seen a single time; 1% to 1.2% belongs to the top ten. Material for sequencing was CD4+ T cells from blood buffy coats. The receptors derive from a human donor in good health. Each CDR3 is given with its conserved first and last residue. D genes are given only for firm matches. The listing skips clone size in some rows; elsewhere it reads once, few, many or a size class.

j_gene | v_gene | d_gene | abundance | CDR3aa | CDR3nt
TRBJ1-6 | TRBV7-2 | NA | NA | CASSLVGSPLHF | TGTGCCAGCAGCTTAGTTGGCTCACCCCTCCACTTT
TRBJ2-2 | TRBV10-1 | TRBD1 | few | CASSWDRRPAGELFF | TGCGCCAGCTCCTGGGACAGAAGGCCCGCCGGGGAGCTGTTTTTT
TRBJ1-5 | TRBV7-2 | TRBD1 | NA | CASSSEDRVYQPQHF | TGTGCCAGCAGCTCCGAGGACAGGGTTTATCAGCCCCAGCATTTT
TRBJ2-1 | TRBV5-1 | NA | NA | CASSLGDNYNEQFF | TGCGCCAGCAGCTTGGGGGATAACTACAATGAGCAGTTCTTC
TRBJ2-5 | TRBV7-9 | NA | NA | CASSLAHLETQYF | TGTGCCAGCAGCTTAGCGCATCTGGAGACCCAGTACTTC
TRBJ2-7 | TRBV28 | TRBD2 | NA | CASSLSGGGHEQYF | TGTGCCAGCAGTTTATCGGGAGGGGGGCACGAGCAGTACTTC
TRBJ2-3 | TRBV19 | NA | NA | CASSISGDYADTQYF | TGTGCCAGTAGTATCTCCGGGGATTACGCGGATACGCAGTATTTT
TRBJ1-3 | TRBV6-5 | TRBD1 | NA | CASSTGGISGNTIYF | TGTGCCAGCAGTACAGGGGGCATCTCTGGAAACACCATATATTTT
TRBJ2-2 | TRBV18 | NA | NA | CASSPQGTGTGELFF | TGTGCCAGCTCACCACAGGGTACGGGCACCGGGGAGCTGTTTTTT
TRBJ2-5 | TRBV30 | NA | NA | CAWREGPRIFGPQYF | TGTGCCTGGAGGGAGGGGCCTAGAATTTTCGGGCCCCAGTACTTC
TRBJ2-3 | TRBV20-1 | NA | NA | CSARITDTQYF | TGCAGTGCTCGCATCACAGATACGCAGTATTTT
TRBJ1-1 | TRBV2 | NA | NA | CASSALGGLNTEAFF | TGTGCCAGCAGTGCTTTAGGAGGCCTGAACACTGAAGCTTTCTTT
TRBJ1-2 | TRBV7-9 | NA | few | CASTPVTLRGFYGYTF | TGTGCCAGCACTCCTGTCACACTCAGAGGATTTTATGGCTACACCTTC
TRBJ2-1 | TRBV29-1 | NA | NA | CSVVGLTRRYNEQFF | TGCAGCGTTGTAGGGTTGACCAGGCGGTACAATGAGCAGTTCTTC
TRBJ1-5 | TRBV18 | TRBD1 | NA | CASSPGTANQPQHF | TGTGCCAGCTCACCCGGGACAGCTAATCAGCCCCAGCATTTT
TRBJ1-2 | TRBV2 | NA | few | CASSVVGIDGYTF | TGTGCCAGCAGTGTTGTAGGGATCGATGGCTACACCTTC
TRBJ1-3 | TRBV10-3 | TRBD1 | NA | CAIGQALSGNTIYF | TGTGCCATCGGACAGGCCCTCTCTGGAAACACCATATATTTT